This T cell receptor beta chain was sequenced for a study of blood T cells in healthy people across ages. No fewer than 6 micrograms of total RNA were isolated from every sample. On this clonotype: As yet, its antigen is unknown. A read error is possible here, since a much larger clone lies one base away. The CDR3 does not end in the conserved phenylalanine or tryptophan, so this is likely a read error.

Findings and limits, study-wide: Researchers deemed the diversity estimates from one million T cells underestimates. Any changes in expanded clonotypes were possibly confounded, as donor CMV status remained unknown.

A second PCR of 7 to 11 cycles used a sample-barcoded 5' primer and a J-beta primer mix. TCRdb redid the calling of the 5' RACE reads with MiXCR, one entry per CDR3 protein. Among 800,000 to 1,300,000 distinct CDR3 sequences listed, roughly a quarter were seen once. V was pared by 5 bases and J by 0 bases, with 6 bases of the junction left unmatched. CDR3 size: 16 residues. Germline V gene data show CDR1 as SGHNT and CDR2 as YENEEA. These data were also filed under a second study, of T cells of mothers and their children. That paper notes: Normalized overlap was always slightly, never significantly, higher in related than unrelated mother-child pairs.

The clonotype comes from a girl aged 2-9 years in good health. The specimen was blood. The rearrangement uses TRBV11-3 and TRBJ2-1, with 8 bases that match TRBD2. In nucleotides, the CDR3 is TGTGCCAGCAGCACCACTAGCGGTAGCTCCTACAATGAGCAGTTCCTC. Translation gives CASSTTSGSSYNEQFL.